This T cell receptor beta chain comes out of a study of shared clonotypes between healthy human individuals (dated by TCRdb to the early 2020s). A note on the overall study: A couple of women and a few men aged 18 to 49 years were included in the cohort. Blood TCR repertoires of a handful of healthy adults were deeply sequenced to estimate repertoire size and the extent of clonotype sharing between individuals. To increase sequencing depth and limit assay-specific biases, TCR repertoire library preparation and sequencing were carried out by different laboratories using diverse techniques. Per donor, leukapheresis produced somewhere between about 0.8 and 9 billion PBMCs.

In the case of this clone: This clone's antigen is unknown. No much larger clone is present one base from it, and per-base qualities are unavailable.

Relative to germline, V is missing 4 bases and J is missing 1 base, with 3 bases of the junction outside any gene match. Including the terminal cysteine and phenylalanine, the CDR3 comprises 15 residues. The only DNA kept is the CDR3, 45 bases in frame from the first base. Per the germline V gene, SGHVS is the CDR1 and FQNEAQ is the CDR2. Using the deep immunoSEQ assay, multiplex PCR amplified TCR CDR3 regions from genomic DNA. Extracted genomic DNA from each cell subset was distributed evenly across all wells of several immunoSEQ 96-well plates, and each plate was treated as a replicate. Each replicate PCR for unsorted PBMC received approximately 0.3 ug genomic DNA, equal to 30,000 to 35,000 T cell genomes. Unsorted PBMC genomic DNA was sequenced across ten immunoSEQ deep assay plates. The purified libraries were quantified using a Qubit 3.0 fluorometer, sized with a Bioanalyzer 2100, and then quantified again using the KAPA Library Quantification kit. Every immunoSEQ 96-well plate was sequenced on a dedicated single-read 150-cycle Illumina NextSeq 550 flow cell. In the source study's methods: Because only junctional sequences without quality scores were contained in the immunoSEQ output, filtering matching that applied to full-length reads could not be performed. To assign V/J genes and CDR3, sequences were annotated using PyIR, a Python wrapper for IgBLAST v1.9, with IMGT germline references. Reads were removed for weak V/J assignments (E-value above 1e-6), missing CDR3, stop codons, out-of-frame junctions, or ambiguous translated residues. V3J clonotypes were defined as sequences sharing the same inferred V gene, J gene, and CDR3 amino acid sequence. Percentage overlap between repertoires was computed as shared unique clonotypes divided by the size of the smaller repertoire. Repertoire richness was assessed with RTK rarefaction, the Chao1 estimator, and Recon v2.1 estimates of unobserved clonotypes. TCRdb retrieved this table from immuneACCESS and kept in-frame rearrangements only. Not all clones are present; in checked studies, unresolved V genes account for under half, and no reason is known for the remainder. That table supplies the V and J calls and clone size; D and trimming were determined from the DNA. The table for this sample lists about 480,000 clones; around 79% of them were counted only once. The ten largest make up approximately 13% of the sample.

The donors were healthy, HIV-negative adults who had no recently reported acute infections or vaccinations. Every donor was a Caucasian adult residing in Nashville, Tennessee, USA. For unsorted samples, tens of millions of PBMCs were counted, and genomic DNA was extracted using the QIAamp DNA Blood Mini kit. Blood was collected by leukapheresis, and PBMCs were isolated by Ficoll-Histopaque density gradient centrifugation and then cryopreserved in liquid nitrogen vapor phase. The research as a whole found: The small number of donors limited the genetic and exposure-history diversity represented. Pairwise subsampling led to the expectation that sequencing depth would affect the degree of clonotype sharing among donors. Only blood was sampled, and tissue TCR repertoires likely differ from those in blood.

The origin of this receptor is a woman between 40 and 55 years old in good health. Some clones in this sample may be carry-over from other donors' samples. The chain was built from TRBV7-8 and TRBJ2-1, with 8 central nucleotides matching TRBD2. Source material: PBMCs. The CDR3 protein is CASSSREGSYNEQFF. The DNA sequence is given as TGTGCCAGCAGCTCCCGGGAGGGGTCCTACAATGAGCAGTTCTTC.